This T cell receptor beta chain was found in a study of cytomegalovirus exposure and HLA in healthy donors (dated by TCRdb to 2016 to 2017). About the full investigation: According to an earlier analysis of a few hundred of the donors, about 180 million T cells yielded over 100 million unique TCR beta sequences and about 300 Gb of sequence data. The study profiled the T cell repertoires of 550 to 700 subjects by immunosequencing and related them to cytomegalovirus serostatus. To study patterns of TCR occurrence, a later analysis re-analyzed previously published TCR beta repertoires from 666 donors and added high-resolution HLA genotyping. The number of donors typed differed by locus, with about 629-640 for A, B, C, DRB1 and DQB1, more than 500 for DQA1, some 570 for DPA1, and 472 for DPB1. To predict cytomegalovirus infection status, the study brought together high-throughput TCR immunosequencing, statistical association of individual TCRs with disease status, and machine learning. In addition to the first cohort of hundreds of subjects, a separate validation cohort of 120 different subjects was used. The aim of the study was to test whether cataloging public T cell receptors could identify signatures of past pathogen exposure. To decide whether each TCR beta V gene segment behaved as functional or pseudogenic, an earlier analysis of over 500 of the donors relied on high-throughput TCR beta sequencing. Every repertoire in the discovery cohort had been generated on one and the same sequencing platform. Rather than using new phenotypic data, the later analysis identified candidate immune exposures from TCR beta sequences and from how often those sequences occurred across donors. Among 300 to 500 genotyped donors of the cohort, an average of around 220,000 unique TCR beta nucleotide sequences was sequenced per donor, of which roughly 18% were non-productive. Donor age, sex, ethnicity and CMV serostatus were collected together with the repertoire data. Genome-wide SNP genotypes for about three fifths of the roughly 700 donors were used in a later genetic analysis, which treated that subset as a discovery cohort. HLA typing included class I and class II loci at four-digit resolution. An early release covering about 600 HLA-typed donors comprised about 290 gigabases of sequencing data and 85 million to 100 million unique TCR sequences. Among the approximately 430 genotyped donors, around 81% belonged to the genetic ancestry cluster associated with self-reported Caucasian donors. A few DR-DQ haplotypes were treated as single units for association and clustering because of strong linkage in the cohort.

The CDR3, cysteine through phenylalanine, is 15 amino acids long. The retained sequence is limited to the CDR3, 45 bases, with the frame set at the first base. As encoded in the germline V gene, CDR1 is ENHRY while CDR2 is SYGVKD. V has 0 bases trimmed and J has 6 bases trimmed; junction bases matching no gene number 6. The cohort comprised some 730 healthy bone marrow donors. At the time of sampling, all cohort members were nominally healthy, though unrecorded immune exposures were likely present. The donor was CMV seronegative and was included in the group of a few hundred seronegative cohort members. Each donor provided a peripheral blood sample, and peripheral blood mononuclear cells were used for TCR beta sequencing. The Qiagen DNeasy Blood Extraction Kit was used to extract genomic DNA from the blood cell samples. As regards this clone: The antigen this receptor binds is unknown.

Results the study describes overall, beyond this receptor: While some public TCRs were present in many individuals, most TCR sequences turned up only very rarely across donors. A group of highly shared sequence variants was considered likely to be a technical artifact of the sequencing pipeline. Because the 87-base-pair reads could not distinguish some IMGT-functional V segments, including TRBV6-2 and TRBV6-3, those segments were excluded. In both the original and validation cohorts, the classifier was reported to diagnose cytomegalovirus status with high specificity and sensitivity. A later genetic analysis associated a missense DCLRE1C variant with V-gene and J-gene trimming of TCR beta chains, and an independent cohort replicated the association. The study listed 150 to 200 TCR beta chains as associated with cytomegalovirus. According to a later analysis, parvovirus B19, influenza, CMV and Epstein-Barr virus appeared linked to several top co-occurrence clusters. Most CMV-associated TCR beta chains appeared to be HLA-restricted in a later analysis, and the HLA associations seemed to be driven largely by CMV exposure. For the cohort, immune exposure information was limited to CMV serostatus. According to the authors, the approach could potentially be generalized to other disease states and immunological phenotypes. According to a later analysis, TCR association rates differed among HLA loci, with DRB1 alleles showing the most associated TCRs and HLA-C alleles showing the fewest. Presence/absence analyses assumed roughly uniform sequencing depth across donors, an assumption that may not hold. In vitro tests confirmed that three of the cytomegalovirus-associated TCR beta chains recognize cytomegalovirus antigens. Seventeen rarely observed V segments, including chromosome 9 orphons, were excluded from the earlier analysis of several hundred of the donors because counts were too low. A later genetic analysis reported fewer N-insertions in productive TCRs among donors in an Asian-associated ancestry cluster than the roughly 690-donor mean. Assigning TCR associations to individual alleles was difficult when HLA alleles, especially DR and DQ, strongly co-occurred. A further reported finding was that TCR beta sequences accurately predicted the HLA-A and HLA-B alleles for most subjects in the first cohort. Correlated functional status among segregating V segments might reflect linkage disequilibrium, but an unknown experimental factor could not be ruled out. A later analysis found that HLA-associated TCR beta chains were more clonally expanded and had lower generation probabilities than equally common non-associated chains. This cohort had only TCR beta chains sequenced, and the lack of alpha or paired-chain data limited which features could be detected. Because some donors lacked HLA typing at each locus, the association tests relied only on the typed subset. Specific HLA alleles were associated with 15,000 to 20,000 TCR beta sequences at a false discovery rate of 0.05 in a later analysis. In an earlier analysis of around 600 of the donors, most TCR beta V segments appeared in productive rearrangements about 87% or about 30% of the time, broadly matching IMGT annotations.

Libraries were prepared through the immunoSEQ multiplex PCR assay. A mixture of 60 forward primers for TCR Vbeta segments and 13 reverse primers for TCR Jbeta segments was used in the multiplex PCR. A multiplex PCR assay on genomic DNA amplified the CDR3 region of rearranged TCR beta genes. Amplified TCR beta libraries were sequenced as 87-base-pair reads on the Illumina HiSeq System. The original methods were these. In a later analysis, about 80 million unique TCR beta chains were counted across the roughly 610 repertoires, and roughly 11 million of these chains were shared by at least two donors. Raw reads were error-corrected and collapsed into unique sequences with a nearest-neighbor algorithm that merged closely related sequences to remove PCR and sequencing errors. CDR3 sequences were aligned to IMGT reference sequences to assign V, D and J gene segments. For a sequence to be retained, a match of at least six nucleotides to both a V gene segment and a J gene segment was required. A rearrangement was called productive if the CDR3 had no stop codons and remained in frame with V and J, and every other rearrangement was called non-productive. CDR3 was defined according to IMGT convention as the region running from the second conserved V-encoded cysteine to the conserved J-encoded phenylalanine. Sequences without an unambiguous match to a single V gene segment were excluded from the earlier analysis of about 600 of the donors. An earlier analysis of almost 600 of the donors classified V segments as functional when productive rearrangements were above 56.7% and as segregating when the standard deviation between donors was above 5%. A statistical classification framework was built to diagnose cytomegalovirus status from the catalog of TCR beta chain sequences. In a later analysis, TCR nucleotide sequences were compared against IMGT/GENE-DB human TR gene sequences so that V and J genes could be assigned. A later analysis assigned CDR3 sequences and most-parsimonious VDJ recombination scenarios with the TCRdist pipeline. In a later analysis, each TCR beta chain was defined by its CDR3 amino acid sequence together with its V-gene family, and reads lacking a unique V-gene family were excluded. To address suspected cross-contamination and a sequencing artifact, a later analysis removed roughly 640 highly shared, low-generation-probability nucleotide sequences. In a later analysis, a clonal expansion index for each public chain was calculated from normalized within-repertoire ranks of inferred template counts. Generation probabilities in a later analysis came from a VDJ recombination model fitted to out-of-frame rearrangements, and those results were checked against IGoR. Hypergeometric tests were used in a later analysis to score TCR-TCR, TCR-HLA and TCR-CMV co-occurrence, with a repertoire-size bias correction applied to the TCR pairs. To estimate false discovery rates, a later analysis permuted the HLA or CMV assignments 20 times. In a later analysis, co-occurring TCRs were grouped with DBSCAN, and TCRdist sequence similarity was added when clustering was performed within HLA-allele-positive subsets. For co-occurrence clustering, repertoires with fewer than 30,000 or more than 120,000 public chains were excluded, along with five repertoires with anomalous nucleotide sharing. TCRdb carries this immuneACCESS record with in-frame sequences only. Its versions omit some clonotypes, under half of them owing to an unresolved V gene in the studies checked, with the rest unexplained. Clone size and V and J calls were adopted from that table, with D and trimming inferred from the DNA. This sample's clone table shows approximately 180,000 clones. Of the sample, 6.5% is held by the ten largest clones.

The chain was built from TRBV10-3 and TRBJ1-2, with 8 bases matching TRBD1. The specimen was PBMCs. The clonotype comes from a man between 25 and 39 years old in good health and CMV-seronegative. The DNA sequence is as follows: TGTGCCATCAGTGAGTCGATTGCAGGGGGCAATGGCTACACCTTC. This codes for CAISESIAGGNGYTF.